The entry below gives a single TCR beta chain sequence along with its context. Germline V gives CDR1 MGHDK, CDR2 SYGVNS. With 3 bases clipped from V and 7 bases from J, the junction kept 8 bases outside the gene matches. There are 15 residues in the CDR3. The data belong to a study of CD8 T cells in Susac syndrome. TCR beta sequences were obtained from blood CD8+ and CD4+ T cells. Negative isolation was applied to CD8+ and CD4+ T cells, and FACS enrichment was applied to TEMRA cells. Random hexamers were used to reverse transcribe the RNA input (about 0.5 to 1 ug). Amplification of TCR beta CDR3 used immunoSEQ multiplex PCR across 54 Vbeta and 13 Jbeta. TCRdb analysed the immunoSEQ multiplex PCR reads with MiXCR anew, one entry per CDR3 protein. The data contain about 240,000 distinct CDR3 sequences, almost 97% of them singletons.

The specimen was CD4+ T cells from PBMCs. The TCR sequence derives from a human donor with Susac syndrome. The J gene is TRBJ2-1, the V gene TRBV25-1, with 8 bases aligning to TRBD1. CDR3 in amino acids: CASSEWERQGNEQFF. The CDR3 coding sequence is TGTGCCAGCAGTGAGTGGGAGAGACAGGGGAATGAGCAGTTCTTC.